The 8 T cell receptor beta chains reported below all come from one sample, sequenced in a study of T cells in Graves' hyperthyroidism and ophthalmopathy. RNA transcripts served as the template for amplifying TCR beta CDR3 regions. First-round RT-PCR of the TCR CDR3 relied on the HTBI primer set. TCRdb fed the multiplex PCR reads into MiXCR, producing one record per CDR3 protein. The table shows some 370,000 distinct CDR3 sequences, with over 11% occurring only once. The source material was blood. These TCRs come from a man in his fifties or sixties with Graves' ophthalmopathy.

DNA of the CDR3: TGTGCCAGCAGCTTCGGCAGGGGGCACACCGGGGAGCTGTTTTTT. Translating gives CASSFGRGHTGELFF. This chain joins TRBV7-9 and TRBJ2-2, with 8 bases matching TRBD1. The germline V gene has CDR1 SEHNR and CDR2 FQNEAQ (reference sequence). V gave up 3 bases and J gave up 3 bases; unmatched junction bases: 3. The CDR3 spans 15 residues.

The chain joins TRBV7-2 to TRBJ2-7, with D possibly TRBD2 on 6 matching bases. The CDR3 covers 14 residues. The V end lost 5 bases, the J end lost 2 bases, and 13 bases lay between the germline ends. Germline CDR1 SGHTA, CDR2 FQGNSA. This chain's CDR3 is CASSGRLGTYEQYF. As DNA, the CDR3 is TGTGCCAGCAGCGGGAGACTAGGGACCTACGAGCAGTACTTC.

The rearrangement uses TRBV10-3 and TRBJ2-2; D perhaps matches TRBD2 (7 bases). The CDR3 runs 16 residues. Germline V CDR1 and CDR2: ENHRY, SYGVKD. V shed 3 bases and J shed 5 bases, with 16 bases lying between them. The CDR3 coding sequence is TGTGCCATCAGTGAAGTCCGGGGAGGGGGGACCGGGGAGCTGTTTTTT. Residues: CAISEVRGGGTGELFF.

In this sample, this clonotype turned up many times. This chain connects TRBV24-1 to TRBJ2-1; TRBD2 agrees at 9 bases. The J segment lost 4 bases and the V segment lost 9 bases, leaving 9 bases of the junction unmatched. From germline, CDR1 is KGHDR and CDR2 SFDVKD. The CDR3 has 15 residues. Here the CDR3 reads CATSEAAGGYNEQFF. The DNA for the CDR3 is TGTGCCACCTCGGAGGCAGCGGGAGGATACAATGAGCAGTTCTTC.

V is TRBV28 and J is TRBJ2-7; 9 bases agree with TRBD1. CDR1 MDHEN and CDR2 SYDVKM come from the germline V gene. The trim removed 5 bases at V and 2 bases at J, leaving 10 bases unmatched. The CDR3 covers 16 residues. CDR3 in DNA: TGTGCCAGCAGTCTCGAAGGGGACAGGGAAACCTACGAGCAGTACTTC. Encoded protein: CASSLEGDRETYEQYF.

This clonotype was recorded many times. This chain joins TRBV20-1 and TRBJ2-5, with 8 bases lining up with TRBD2. The length of the CDR3 is 14 residues. V shed 3 bases, J shed 5 bases, and the junction held 8 bases outside the gene matches. Germline assignment: CDR1 DFQATT and CDR2 SNEGSKA (reference sequence). Here the CDR3 reads CSASVGRVRETQYF. The CDR3 nucleotides are TGCAGTGCTAGTGTCGGGAGGGTTCGGGAGACCCAGTACTTC.

The chain combines TRBV6-5 with TRBJ1-5, with D tentatively TRBD1 (5 bases). CDR3 length equals 15 residues. Germline CDR1 MNHEY, CDR2 SVGAGI. Trimming removed 2 bases from V and 1 base from J, with 9 bases in between. CDR3 DNA: TGTGCCAGCAGTTACGGAGGGACGAGCAATCAGCCCCAGCATTTT. Protein sequence: CASSYGGTSNQPQHF.

The table lists this clonotype with many counts. V and J are TRBV7-2 and TRBJ2-2; 10 bases fit TRBD2. Trimming cost V 3 bases and J 3 bases; bases outside gene matches: 4. Germline V gives CDR1 SGHTA, CDR2 FQGNSA. This CDR3 spans 16 amino acids. The DNA of the CDR3 is TGTGCCAGCAGCTTCATAGCGGGAGGATACACCGGGGAGCTGTTTTTT. This sequence encodes CASSFIAGGYTGELFF.